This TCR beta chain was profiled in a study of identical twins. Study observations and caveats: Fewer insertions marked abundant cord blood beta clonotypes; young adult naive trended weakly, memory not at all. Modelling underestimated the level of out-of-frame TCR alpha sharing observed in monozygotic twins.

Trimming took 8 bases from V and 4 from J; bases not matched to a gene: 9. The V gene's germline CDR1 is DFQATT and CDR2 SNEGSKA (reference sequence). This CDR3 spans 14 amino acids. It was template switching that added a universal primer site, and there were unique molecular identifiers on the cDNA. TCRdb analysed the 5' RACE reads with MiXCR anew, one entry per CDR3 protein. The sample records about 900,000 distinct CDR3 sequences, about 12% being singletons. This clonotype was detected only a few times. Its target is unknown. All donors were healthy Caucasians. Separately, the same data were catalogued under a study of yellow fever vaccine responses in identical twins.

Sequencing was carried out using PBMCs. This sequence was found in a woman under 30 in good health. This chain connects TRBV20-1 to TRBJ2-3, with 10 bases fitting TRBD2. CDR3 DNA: TGCAGTCCCAGCGGGGGGGTTGGTGCAGATACGCAGTATTTT. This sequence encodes CSPSGGVGADTQYF.